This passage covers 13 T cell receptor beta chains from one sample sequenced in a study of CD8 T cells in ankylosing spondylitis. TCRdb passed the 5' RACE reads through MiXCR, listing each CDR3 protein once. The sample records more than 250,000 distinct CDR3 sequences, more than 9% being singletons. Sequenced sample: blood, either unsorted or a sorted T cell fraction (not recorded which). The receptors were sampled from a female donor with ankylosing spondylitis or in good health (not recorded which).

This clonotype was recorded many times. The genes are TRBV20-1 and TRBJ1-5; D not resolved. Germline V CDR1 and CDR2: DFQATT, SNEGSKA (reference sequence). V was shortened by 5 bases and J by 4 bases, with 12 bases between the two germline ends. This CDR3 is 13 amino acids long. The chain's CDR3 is CSALSQTNQPQHF. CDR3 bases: TGCAGTGCTCTCTCACAGACTAATCAGCCCCAGCATTTT.

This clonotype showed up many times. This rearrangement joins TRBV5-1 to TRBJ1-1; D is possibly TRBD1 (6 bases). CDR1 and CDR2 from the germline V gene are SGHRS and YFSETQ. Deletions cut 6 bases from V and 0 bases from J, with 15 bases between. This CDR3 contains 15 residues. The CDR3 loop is CASKTTGQLNTEAFF. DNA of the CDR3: TGCGCCAGCAAAACGACAGGTCAGCTGAACACTGAAGCTTTCTTT.

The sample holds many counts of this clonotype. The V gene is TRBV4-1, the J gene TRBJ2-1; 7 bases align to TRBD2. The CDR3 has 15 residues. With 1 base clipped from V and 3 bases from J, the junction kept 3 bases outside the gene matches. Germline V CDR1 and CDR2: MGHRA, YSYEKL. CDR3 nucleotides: TGCGCCAGCAGCCAAGGAGCGGGGCTCTACAATGAGCAGTTCTTC. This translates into CASSQGAGLYNEQFF.

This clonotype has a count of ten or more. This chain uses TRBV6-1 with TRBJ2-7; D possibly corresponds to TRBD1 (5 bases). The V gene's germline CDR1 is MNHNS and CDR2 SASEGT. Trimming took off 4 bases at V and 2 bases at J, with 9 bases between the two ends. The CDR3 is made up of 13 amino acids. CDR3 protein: CASSAGPTYEQYF. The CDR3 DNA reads TGTGCCAGCAGTGCAGGGCCAACCTACGAGCAGTACTTC.

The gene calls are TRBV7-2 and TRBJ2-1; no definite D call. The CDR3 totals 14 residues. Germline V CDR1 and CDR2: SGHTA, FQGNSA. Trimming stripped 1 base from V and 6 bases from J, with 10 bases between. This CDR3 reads CASSLDNSPNEQFF. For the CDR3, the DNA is TGTGCCAGCAGCTTAGATAATAGCCCCAATGAGCAGTTCTTC.

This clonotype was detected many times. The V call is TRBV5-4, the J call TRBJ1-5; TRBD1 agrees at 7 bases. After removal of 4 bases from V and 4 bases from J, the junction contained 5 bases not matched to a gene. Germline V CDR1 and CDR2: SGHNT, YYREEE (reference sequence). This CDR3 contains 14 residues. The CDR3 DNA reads TGTGCCAGCAGCGCAGACAGGGTAAATCAGCCCCAGCATTTT. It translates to CASSADRVNQPQHF.

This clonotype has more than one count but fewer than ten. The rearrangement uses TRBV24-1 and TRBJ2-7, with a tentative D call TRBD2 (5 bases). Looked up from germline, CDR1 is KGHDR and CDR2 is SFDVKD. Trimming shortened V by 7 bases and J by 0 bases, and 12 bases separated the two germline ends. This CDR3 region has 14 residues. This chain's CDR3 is CATRRTPHSYEQYF. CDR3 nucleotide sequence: TGTGCCACCAGGCGGACTCCACACTCCTACGAGCAGTACTTC.

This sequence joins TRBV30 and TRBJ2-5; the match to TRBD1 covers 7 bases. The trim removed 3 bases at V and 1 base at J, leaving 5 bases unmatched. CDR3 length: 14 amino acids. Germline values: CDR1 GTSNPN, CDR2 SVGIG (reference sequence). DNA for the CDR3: TGTGCCTGGAGAGTCCGGGACAGCCAAGAGACCCAGTACTTC. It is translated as CAWRVRDSQETQYF.

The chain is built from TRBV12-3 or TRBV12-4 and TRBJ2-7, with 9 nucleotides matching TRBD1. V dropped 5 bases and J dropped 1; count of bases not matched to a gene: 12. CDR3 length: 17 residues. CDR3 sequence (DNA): TGTGCCAGCAGTCACGCCGGGACAGGGTTTTGGTCCTACGAGCAGTACTTC. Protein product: CASSHAGTGFWSYEQYF.

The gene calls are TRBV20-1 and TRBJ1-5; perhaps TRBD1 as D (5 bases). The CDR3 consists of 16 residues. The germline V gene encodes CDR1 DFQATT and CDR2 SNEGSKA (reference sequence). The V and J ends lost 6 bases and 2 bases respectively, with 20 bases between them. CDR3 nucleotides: TGCAGTGCCTACGGACGGGGACTTCTCCGCAATCAGCCCCAGCATTTT. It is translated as CSAYGRGLLRNQPQHF.

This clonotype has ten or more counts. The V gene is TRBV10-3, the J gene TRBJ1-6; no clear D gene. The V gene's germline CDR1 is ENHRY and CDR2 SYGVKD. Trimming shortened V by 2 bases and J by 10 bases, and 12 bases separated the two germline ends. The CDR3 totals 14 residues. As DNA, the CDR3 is TGTGCCATCAGTGAGCCAAGGTCGCGATCACCCCTCCACTTT. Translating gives CAISEPRSRSPLHF.

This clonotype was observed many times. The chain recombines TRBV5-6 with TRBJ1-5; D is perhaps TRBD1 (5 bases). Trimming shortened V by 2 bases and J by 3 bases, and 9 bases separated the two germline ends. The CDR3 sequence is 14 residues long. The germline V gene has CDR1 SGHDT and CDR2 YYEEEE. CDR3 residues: CASSFQGYNQPQHF. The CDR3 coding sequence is TGTGCCAGCAGCTTTCAGGGATACAATCAGCCCCAGCATTTT.

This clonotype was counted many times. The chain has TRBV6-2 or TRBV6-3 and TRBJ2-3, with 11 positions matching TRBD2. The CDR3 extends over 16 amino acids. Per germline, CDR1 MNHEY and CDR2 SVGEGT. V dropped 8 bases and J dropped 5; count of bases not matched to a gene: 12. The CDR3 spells CASLWGLAATEDTQYF. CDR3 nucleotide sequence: TGTGCCAGCCTATGGGGACTAGCGGCCACTGAAGATACGCAGTATTTT.